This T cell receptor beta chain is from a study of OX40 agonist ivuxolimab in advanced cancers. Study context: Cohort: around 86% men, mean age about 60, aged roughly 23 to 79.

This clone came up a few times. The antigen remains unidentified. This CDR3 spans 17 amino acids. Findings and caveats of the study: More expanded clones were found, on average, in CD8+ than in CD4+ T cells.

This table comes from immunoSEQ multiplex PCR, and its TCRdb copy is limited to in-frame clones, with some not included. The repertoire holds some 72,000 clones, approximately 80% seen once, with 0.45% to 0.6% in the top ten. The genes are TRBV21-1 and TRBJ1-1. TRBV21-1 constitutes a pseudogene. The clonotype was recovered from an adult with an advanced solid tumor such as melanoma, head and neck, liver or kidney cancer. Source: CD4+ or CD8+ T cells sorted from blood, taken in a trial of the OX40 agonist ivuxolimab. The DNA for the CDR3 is TGTGCCAGCAGCAAATCAAAAAAAGGGTTGCGGGGCACTGAAGCTTTCTTT. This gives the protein CASSKSKKGLRGTEAFF.